This T cell receptor beta chain was recorded in a study of blood T cell repertoires in COVID-19. Whole-study context: From the United States, Italy and Spain came samples of acute and convalescent COVID-19. The cDNA or gDNA used as material had been derived from T cells, B-cell-depleted T cells, or PBMCs.

Germline V gene lookup returns CDR1 SGHAT and CDR2 FQNNGV. V dropped 5 bases and J dropped 6 bases, with 9 bases sitting between them. The CDR3 contains 12 residues. As processed by the authors: The assay estimated nucleated cells by amplifying reference gene primers. The table came from immunoSEQ multiplex PCR; TCRdb's copy has only in-frame clones and leaves some out. The DNA gave D and trimming, while V, J and clone size come from that table. Among about 230,000 clones listed, approximately 87% were seen once. The sample consisted of peripheral blood. The chain carries TRBV11-2 and TRBJ2-3, with a possible D match to TRBD2 (5 bases). The sequence derives from a woman in her seventies with active or convalescent COVID-19. Written as DNA, the CDR3 is TGTGCCAGCAGCCCGTGGGAGGATACGCAGTATTTT. Protein: CASSPWEDTQYF.